Given below is one T cell receptor (beta chain) in context. V lost 1 base, J lost 0 bases, and 4 bases stayed unmatched. The germline gives CDR1 SGHDT, CDR2 YYEEEE. CDR3 size: 16 residues. Seattle patients were enrolled while actively infected and followed longitudinally. The sample comes from a study of blood T cell repertoires in COVID-19. Study summary: Sites in the United States, Italy and Spain provided acute and convalescent COVID-19 samples. PBMCs, B-cell-depleted T cells, or T cells were the source of the cDNA or gDNA that made up the material.

Clones were sequenced by immunoSEQ multiplex PCR, and TCRdb holds only the in-frame ones, with some missing. This sample has approximately 300,000 clones, with approximately 83% found just once. Sequenced: peripheral blood. The sequence came from an older person with COVID-19, enrolled during active disease. The chain links TRBV5-6 to TRBJ1-3, with 7 bases fitting TRBD1. CDR3 in DNA: TGTGCCAGCAGCTTGAGGACAGGATTCTCTGGAAACACCATATATTTT. Its translation is CASSLRTGFSGNTIYF.